This is a list of T cell receptor beta chains from one sample in a study of molecular identifiers for immune sequencing clone quantification. TCRdb recomputed calls from the PCR reads with MiXCR, one row per CDR3 protein. The sample carries around 460,000 distinct CDR3 sequences, about a quarter recorded once. Sequenced sample: naive CD8+ T cells from blood, with Jurkat cell RNA spiked in. The origin of the receptors is a human donor in good health. Some libraries in this study had Jurkat cell RNA spiked in. The conserved cysteine and the conserved F or W are not part of the CDR3 here. The D gene is left open where the match is weak. Clone size, where shown, is once, few, many, or a class for clones that have expanded.

abundance: many; v_gene: TRBV28; d_gene: TRBD1; j_gene: TRBJ1-5; CDR3aa: ASSQPIYGTGDQPQH
abundance: .; v_gene: TRBV6-2/TRBV6-3; d_gene: .; j_gene: TRBJ2-2; CDR3aa: ASSLSIGPNTGELF
abundance: few; v_gene: TRBV7-6; d_gene: TRBD1; j_gene: TRBJ1-4; CDR3aa: ASSLETGFGTVVNEKLF
abundance: .; v_gene: TRBV5-1; d_gene: .; j_gene: TRBJ2-1; CDR3aa: AGRGEDYNEQF
abundance: .; v_gene: TRBV12-3/TRBV12-4; d_gene: .; j_gene: TRBJ2-5; CDR3aa: ASSLESVQETQY
abundance: .; v_gene: TRBV7-9; d_gene: .; j_gene: TRBJ1-4; CDR3aa: ASGLKGGGPSEKLF
abundance: many; v_gene: TRBV7-2; d_gene: TRBD1; j_gene: TRBJ1-1; CDR3aa: ASSYRGWTEAF
abundance: .; v_gene: TRBV5-1; d_gene: TRBD2; j_gene: TRBJ2-3; CDR3aa: ASSLGLALSTDTQY
abundance: .; v_gene: TRBV7-6; d_gene: .; j_gene: TRBJ1-1; CDR3aa: ASSNRMAGATEAF
abundance: many; v_gene: TRBV13; d_gene: TRBD1; j_gene: TRBJ1-2; CDR3aa: ASSLFAGGNYGYT
abundance: .; v_gene: TRBV20-1; d_gene: .; j_gene: TRBJ1-1; CDR3aa: SARVELMNTEAF
abundance: .; v_gene: TRBV28; d_gene: TRBD2; j_gene: TRBJ2-5; CDR3aa: ASSNGREVETQY
abundance: few; v_gene: TRBV9; d_gene: .; j_gene: TRBJ2-1; CDR3aa: ASSVGWRGEDEQF
abundance: .; v_gene: TRBV4-3; d_gene: .; j_gene: TRBJ1-1; CDR3aa: ASSLGPDTEAF
abundance: few; v_gene: TRBV20-1; d_gene: .; j_gene: TRBJ1-1; CDR3aa: SALGPGGTEAF
abundance: many; v_gene: TRBV5-6; d_gene: .; j_gene: TRBJ1-1; CDR3aa: ASTLTGTEAF
abundance: few; v_gene: TRBV9; d_gene: TRBD2; j_gene: TRBJ2-7; CDR3aa: ASSVGSSGAYEQY
abundance: once; v_gene: TRBV7-9; d_gene: TRBD1; j_gene: TRBJ1-6; CDR3aa: ASSQTYFGQGNSPLH
abundance: .; v_gene: TRBV4-1; d_gene: .; j_gene: TRBJ1-4; CDR3aa: ASSARPLEGGTNEKLF
abundance: many; v_gene: TRBV7-8; d_gene: .; j_gene: TRBJ1-5; CDR3aa: ASSLEPAFMPQH
abundance: .; v_gene: TRBV6-5; d_gene: .; j_gene: TRBJ2-7; CDR3aa: ASSYSPAAAFF
abundance: .; v_gene: TRBV20-1; d_gene: .; j_gene: TRBJ2-7; CDR3aa: SARDSETYEQY
abundance: few; v_gene: TRBV2; d_gene: .; j_gene: TRBJ2-7; CDR3aa: ASSPLGFREQY
abundance: .; v_gene: TRBV11-2; d_gene: TRBD2; j_gene: TRBJ2-3; CDR3aa: ASSLVPILAGDPSIDTQY
abundance: .; v_gene: TRBV25-1; d_gene: .; j_gene: TRBJ1-4; CDR3aa: ASRAVLGEKLF
abundance: .; v_gene: TRBV4-3; d_gene: .; j_gene: TRBJ2-7; CDR3aa: TSSQGSGRVYEQY
abundance: many; v_gene: TRBV29-1; d_gene: .; j_gene: TRBJ1-2; CDR3aa: SVDTEAVYGYT
abundance: .; v_gene: TRBV27; d_gene: .; j_gene: TRBJ1-2; CDR3aa: ASSLSTGLYGYT
abundance: .; v_gene: TRBV20-1; d_gene: TRBD1; j_gene: TRBJ1-1; CDR3aa: SASNWDRGTEAF
abundance: few; v_gene: TRBV9; d_gene: .; j_gene: TRBJ1-3; CDR3aa: ASSVGGGFNSGNTIY
abundance: few; v_gene: TRBV5-8; d_gene: .; j_gene: TRBJ2-3; CDR3aa: ASSAPGRTLTDTQY
abundance: many; v_gene: TRBV7-2; d_gene: TRBD2; j_gene: TRBJ2-7; CDR3aa: ASSELAGGYEQY
abundance: .; v_gene: TRBV4-1; d_gene: TRBD2; j_gene: TRBJ2-2; CDR3aa: ASSHASGENTGELF